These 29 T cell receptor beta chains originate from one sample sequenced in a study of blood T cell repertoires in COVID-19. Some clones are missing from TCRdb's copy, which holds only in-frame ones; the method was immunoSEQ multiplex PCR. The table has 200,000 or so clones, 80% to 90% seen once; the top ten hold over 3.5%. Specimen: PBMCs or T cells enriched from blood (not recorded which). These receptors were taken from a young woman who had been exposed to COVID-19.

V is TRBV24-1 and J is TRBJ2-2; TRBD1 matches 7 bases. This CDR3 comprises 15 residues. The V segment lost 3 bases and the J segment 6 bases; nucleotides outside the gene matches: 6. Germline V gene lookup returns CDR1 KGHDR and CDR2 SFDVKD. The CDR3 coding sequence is TGTGCCACCAGTGATAAAAGGGGGCGAGCCGGGGAGCTGTTTTTT. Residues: CATSDKRGRAGELFF.

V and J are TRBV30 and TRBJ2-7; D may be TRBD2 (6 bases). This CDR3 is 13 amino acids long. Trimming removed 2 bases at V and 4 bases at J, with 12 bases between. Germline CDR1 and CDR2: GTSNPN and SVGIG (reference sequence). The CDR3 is CAWSRGGTYEQYF. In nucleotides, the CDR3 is TGTGCCTGGAGTAGAGGCGGGACTTACGAGCAGTACTTC.

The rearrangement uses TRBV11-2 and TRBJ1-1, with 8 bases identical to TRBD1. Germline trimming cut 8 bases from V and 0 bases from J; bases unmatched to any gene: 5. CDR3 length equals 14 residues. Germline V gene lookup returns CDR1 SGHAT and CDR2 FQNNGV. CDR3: CASWTGRMNTEAFF. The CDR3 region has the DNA TGTGCCAGCTGGACAGGGCGAATGAACACTGAAGCTTTCTTT.

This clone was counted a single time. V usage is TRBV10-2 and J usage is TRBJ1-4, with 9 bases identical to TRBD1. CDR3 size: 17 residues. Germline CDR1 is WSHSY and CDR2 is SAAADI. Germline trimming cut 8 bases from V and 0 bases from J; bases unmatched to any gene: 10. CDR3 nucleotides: TGCGCCAGCGGGACAGGGCAACCTTACTCAACTAATGAAAAACTGTTTTTT. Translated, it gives CASGTGQPYSTNEKLFF.

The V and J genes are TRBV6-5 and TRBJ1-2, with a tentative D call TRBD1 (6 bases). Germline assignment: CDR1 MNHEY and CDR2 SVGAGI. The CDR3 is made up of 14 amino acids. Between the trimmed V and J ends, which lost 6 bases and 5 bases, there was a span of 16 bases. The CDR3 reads CASSLSGTTYGYTF. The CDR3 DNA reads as TGTGCCAGCAGCTTATCCGGGACAACGTATGGCTACACCTTC.

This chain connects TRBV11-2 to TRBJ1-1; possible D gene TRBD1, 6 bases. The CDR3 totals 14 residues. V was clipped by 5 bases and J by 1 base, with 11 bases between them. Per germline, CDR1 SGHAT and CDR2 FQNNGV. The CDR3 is CASSRGQKNTEAFF. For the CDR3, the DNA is TGTGCCAGCAGCCGGGGACAAAAGAACACTGAAGCTTTCTTT.

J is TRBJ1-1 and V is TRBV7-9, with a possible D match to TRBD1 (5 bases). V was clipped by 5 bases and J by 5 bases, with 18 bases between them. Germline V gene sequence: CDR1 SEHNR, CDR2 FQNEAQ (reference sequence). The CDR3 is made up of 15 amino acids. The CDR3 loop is CASSPNTGLGTEAFF. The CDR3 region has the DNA TGTGCCAGCAGCCCGAATACAGGTCTGGGAACTGAAGCTTTCTTT. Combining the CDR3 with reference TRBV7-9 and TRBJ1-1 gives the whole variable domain DTGVSQNPRHKITKRGQNVTFRCDPISEHNRLYWYRQTLGQGPEFLTYFQNEAQLEKSRLLSDRFSAERPKGSFSTLEIQRTEQGDSAMYLCASSPNTGLGTEAFFGQGTRLTVV.

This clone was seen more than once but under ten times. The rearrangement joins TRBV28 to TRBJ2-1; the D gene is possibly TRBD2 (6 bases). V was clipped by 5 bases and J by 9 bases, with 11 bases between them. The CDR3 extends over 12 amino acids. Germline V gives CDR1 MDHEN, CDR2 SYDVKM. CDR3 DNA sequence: TGTGCCAGCAGTCGGAGGGCCGGTGAGCAGTTCTTC. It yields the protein CASSRRAGEQFF.

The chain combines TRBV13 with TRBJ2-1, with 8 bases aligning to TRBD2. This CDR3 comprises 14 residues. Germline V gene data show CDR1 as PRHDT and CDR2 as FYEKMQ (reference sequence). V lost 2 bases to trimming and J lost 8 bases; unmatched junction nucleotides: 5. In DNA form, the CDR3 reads TGTGCCAGCAGCTTACCCCGGACTAGCCATGAGCAGTTCTTC. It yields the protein CASSLPRTSHEQFF.

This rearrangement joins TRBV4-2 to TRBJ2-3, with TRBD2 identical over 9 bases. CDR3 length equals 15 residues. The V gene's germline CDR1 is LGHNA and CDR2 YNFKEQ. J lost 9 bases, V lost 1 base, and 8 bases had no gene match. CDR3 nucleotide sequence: TGTGCCAGCAGCCAAGGCGGGAGGGCCGCGGTGACGCAGTATTTT. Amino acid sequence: CASSQGGRAAVTQYF.

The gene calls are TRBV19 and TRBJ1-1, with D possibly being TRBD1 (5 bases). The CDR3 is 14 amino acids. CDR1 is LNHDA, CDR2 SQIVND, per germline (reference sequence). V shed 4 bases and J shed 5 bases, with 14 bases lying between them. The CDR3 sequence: CASSTIWGGTEAFF. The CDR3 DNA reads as TGTGCCAGTAGTACTATCTGGGGGGGGACTGAAGCTTTCTTT. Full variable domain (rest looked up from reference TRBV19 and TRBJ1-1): DGGITQSPKYLFRKEGQNVTLSCEQNLNHDAMYWYRQDPGQGLRLIYYSQIVNDFQKGDIAEGYSVSREKKESFPLTVTSAQKNPTAFYLCASSTIWGGTEAFFGQGTRLTVV.

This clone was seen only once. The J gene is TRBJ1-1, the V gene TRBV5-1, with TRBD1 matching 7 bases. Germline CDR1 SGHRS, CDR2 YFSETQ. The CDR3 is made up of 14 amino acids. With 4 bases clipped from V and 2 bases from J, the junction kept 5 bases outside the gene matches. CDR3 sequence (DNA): TGCGCCAGCAGCGTGGGACAGCCAAACACTGAAGCTTTCTTT. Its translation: CASSVGQPNTEAFF.

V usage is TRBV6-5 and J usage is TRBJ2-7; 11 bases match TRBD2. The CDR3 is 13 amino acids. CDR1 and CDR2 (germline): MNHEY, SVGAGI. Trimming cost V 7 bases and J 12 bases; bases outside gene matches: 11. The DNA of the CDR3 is TGTGCCAGCATGACTAGCGGGACCCTTCTACCGTACTTC. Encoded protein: CASMTSGTLLPYF.

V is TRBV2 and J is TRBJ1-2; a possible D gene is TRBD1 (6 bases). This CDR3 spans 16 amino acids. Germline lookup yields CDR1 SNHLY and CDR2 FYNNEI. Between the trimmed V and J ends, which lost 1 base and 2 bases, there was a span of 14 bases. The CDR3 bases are TGTGCCAGCAGTGAAGTGGGGGCAGGGGCCAACTATGGCTACACCTTC. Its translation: CASSEVGAGANYGYTF.

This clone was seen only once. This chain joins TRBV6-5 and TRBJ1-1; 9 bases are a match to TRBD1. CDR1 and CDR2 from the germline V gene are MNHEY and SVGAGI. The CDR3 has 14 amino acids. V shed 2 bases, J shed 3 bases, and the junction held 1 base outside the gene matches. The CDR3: CASSYGQGYTEAFF. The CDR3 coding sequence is TGTGCCAGCAGTTACGGACAGGGGTACACTGAAGCTTTCTTT.

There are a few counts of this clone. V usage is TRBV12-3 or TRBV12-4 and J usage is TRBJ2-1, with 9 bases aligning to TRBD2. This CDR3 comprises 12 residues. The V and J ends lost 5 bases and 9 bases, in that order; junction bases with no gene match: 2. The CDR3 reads CASSPSGIEQFF. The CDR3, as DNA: TGTGCCAGCAGTCCTAGCGGGATTGAGCAGTTCTTC.

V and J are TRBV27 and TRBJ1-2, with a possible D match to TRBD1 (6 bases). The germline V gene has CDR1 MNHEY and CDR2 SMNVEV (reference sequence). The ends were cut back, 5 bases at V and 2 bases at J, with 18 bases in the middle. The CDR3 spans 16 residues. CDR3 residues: CASSPLGGAWNYGYTF. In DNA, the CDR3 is TGTGCCAGCAGTCCCCTCGGGGGGGCGTGGAACTATGGCTACACCTTC.

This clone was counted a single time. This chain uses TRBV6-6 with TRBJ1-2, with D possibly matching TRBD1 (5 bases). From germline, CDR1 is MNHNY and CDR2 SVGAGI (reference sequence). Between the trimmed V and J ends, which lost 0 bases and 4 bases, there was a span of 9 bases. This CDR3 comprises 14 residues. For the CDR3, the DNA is TGTGCCAGCAGTTACTCCCAGGGTAGCTATGGCTACACCTTC. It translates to CASSYSQGSYGYTF.

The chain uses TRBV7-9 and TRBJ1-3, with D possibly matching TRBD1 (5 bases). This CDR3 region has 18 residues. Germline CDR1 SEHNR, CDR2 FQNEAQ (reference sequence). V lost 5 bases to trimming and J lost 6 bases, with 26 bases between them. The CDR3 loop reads CASSPPPGSGMWANTIYF. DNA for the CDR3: TGTGCCAGCAGCCCACCACCAGGGTCTGGGATGTGGGCAAACACCATATATTTT.

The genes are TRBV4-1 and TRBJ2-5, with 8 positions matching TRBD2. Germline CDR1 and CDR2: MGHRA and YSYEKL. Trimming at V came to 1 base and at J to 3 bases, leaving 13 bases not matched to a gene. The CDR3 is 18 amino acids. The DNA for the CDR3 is TGCGCCAGCAGCCAAGGGGGTAGCGGGATACTCTGGGAAGAGACCCAGTACTTC. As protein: CASSQGGSGILWEETQYF.

CDR3 region: CASSQVGGNTYNEQFF. The CDR3 region has the DNA TGTGCCAGCAGCCAAGTAGGCGGGAACACCTACAATGAGCAGTTCTTC. The chain is built from TRBV4-2 and TRBJ2-1, with D possibly matching TRBD2 (6 bases). The CDR3 is made up of 16 amino acids. The germline gives CDR1 LGHNA, CDR2 YNFKEQ. Between the trimmed V and J ends, which lost 1 base and 2 bases, there was a span of 12 bases.

The CDR3 DNA reads as TGTGCCAGTAGTCTAGCGGGAGGCCCCACAGATACGCAGTATTTT. Protein product: CASSLAGGPTDTQYF. The rearrangement links TRBV19 to TRBJ2-3, with TRBD2 matching over 11 bases. CDR3 length: 15 amino acids. Germline-derived CDR1 and CDR2 are LNHDA and SQIVND (reference sequence). The trim removed 5 bases at V and 2 bases at J, leaving 3 bases unmatched.

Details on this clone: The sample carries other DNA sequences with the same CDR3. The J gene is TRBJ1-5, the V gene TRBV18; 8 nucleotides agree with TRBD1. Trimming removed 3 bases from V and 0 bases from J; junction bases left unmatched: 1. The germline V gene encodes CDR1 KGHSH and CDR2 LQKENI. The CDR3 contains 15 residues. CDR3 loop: CASSPTGDSNQPQHF. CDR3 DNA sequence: TGTGCCAGCTCACCGACAGGGGATAGCAATCAGCCCCAGCATTTT.

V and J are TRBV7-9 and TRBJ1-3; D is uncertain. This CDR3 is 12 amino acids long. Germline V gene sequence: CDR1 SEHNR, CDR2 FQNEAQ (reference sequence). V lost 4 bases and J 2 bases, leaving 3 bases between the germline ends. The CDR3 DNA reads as TGTGCCAGCAGCTCGGCTGGAAACACCATATATTTT. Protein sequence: CASSSAGNTIYF. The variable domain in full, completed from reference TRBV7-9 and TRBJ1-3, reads DTGVSQNPRHKITKRGQNVTFRCDPISEHNRLYWYRQTLGQGPEFLTYFQNEAQLEKSRLLSDRFSAERPKGSFSTLEIQRTEQGDSAMYLCASSSAGNTIYFGEGSWLTVV.

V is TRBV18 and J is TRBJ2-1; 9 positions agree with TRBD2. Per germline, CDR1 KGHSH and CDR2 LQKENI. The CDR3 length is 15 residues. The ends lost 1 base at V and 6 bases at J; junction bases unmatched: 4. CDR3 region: CASSPRSSGVNEQFF. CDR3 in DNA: TGTGCCAGCTCACCACGGTCTAGCGGGGTCAATGAGCAGTTCTTC.

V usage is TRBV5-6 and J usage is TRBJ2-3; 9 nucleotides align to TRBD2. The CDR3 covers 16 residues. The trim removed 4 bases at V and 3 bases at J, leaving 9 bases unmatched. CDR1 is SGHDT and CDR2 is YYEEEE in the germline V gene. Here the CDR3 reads CASSHLAGEVTDTQYF. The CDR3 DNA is TGTGCCAGCAGCCACTTAGCGGGAGAGGTAACAGATACGCAGTATTTT.

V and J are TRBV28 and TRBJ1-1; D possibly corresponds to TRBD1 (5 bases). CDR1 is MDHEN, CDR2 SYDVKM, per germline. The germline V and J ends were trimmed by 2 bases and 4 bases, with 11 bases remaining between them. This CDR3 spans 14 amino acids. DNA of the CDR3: TGTGCCAGCAGTTTAAACGCAGGGCCCACTGAAGCTTTCTTT. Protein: CASSLNAGPTEAFF.

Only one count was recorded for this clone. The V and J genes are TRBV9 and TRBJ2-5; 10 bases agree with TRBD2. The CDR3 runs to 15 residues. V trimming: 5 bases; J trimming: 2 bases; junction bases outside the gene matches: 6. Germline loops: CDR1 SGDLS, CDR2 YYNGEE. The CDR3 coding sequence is TGTGCCAGCAGATCAGGACTAGCGGCACAAGAGACCCAGTACTTC. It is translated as CASRSGLAAQETQYF.

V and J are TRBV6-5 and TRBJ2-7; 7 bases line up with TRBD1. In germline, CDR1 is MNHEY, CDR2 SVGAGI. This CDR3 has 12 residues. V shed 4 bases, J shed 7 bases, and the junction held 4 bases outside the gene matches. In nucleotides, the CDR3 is TGTGCCAGCAGTTCCGGGACAGCTGAGCAGTACTTC. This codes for CASSSGTAEQYF.